These 20 T cell receptor beta chains share one sample of origin, sequenced in a study of cytomegalovirus exposure and HLA in healthy donors. With 60 Vbeta and 13 Jbeta primers, the PCR was carried out. Clones were read by immunoSEQ multiplex PCR, and TCRdb kept only the in-frame ones, dropping some. The sample has fewer than 150,000 clones; over 60% are singletons. Sequenced material: PBMCs. These receptors came from a woman aged 40 to 55 in good health and CMV-seropositive.

The chain couples TRBV4-3 to TRBJ2-1; tentative D call: TRBD2 (5 bases). Trimming shortened V by 2 bases and J by 5 bases, and 10 bases separated the two germline ends. There are 14 residues in the CDR3. Germline loops: CDR1 LGHNA, CDR2 YSLEER. The CDR3 coding sequence is TGCGCCAGCAGCCAACTTGGACTTAACAATGAGCAGTTCTTC. This gives the protein CASSQLGLNNEQFF.

J is TRBJ1-1 and V is TRBV5-4, with a tentative D call TRBD1 (5 bases). Per the germline V gene, CDR1 is SGHNT and CDR2 is YYREEE (reference sequence). Trimming pared 0 bases from V and 2 bases from J, leaving 11 bases between. The CDR3 loop spans 15 amino acids. This chain's CDR3 is CASSLATAGNTEAFF. In DNA, the CDR3 is TGTGCCAGCAGCTTGGCGACAGCCGGAAACACTGAAGCTTTCTTT.

The chain carries TRBV9 and TRBJ1-2; D is ambiguous. In germline, CDR1 is SGDLS, CDR2 YYNGEE. The CDR3 runs 15 residues. V gave up 3 bases and J gave up 2 bases, with 14 bases separating them. CDR3 loop: CASSATVMPNYGYTF. For the CDR3, the DNA is TGTGCCAGCAGCGCCACGGTGATGCCCAACTATGGCTACACCTTC.

The chain carries TRBV18 and TRBJ1-5, with a tentative D call TRBD1 (6 bases). Germline values: CDR1 KGHSH, CDR2 LQKENI. V lost 6 bases to trimming and J lost 6 bases, with 12 bases between them. The CDR3 is 13 amino acids. The CDR3 loop reads CASSVQGSQPQHF. In nucleotides, the CDR3 is TGTGCCAGCTCCGTACAGGGTAGTCAGCCCCAGCATTTT.

This chain uses TRBV5-1 with TRBJ2-1; perhaps TRBD1 as D (6 bases). The CDR3 has 14 residues. Germline CDR1 and CDR2: SGHRS and YFSETQ. Trimming pared 8 bases from V and 5 bases from J, leaving 17 bases between. CDR3 region: CASRALNRDNEQFF. As DNA, the CDR3 is TGCGCCAGTCGGGCCCTGAACAGGGACAATGAGCAGTTCTTC.

This clone was found a few times. This rearrangement joins TRBV9 to TRBJ1-2, with 8 positions matching TRBD1. The CDR3 is made up of 14 amino acids. Germline assignment: CDR1 SGDLS and CDR2 YYNGEE. J gave up 3 bases and V 4 bases, and 5 bases lay outside the gene matches. Written as DNA, the CDR3 is TGTGCCAGCAGCCCAGGGGGCCGGTACTATGGCTACACCTTC. Protein sequence: CASSPGGRYYGYTF.

This chain links TRBV15 with TRBJ2-7; D not certain. Deletions cut 3 bases from V and 2 bases from J, with 11 bases between. Germline V gene data show CDR1 as LNHNV and CDR2 as YYDKDF (reference sequence). The CDR3 is made up of 14 amino acids. CDR3 region: CATSRVNSPYEQYF. The CDR3, as DNA: TGTGCCACCAGCAGGGTGAACAGTCCCTACGAGCAGTACTTC.

As DNA, the CDR3 is TGTGCCAGCAGTGAGGTCAGGGGTGAAAAACTGTTTTTT. This encodes CASSEVRGEKLFF. The rearrangement uses TRBV6-1 and TRBJ1-4; D perhaps matches TRBD1 (6 bases). Trimming pared 3 bases from V and 7 bases from J, leaving 9 bases between. In germline, CDR1 is MNHNS, CDR2 SASEGT. The CDR3 contains 13 residues.

The J gene is TRBJ2-5, the V gene TRBV9, with TRBD2 identical over 8 bases. The V gene end was trimmed by 4 bases and the J gene end by 1 base; junction bases not matched to a gene: 12. The CDR3 loop spans 17 amino acids. Germline V gene data show CDR1 as SGDLS and CDR2 as YYNGEE. CDR3 in DNA: TGTGCCAGCAGCCCGGGGGGAACTAGCGGACTCCAAGAGACCCAGTACTTC. Translated: CASSPGGTSGLQETQYF.

The chain couples TRBV7-2 to TRBJ2-2; possible D gene TRBD1, 6 bases. Germline-derived CDR1 and CDR2 are SGHTA and FQGNSA. V was trimmed by 0 bases and J by 2 bases, leaving 16 bases between them. The CDR3 is 18 residues long. CDR3 in DNA: TGTGCCAGCAGCTTAGCTTTTGGGCAGGGGCATAACACCGGGGAGCTGTTTTTT. Translating gives CASSLAFGQGHNTGELFF.

The chain joins TRBV7-2 to TRBJ2-3; 7 positions match TRBD2. The germline CDR1 and CDR2 sequences are SGHTA and FQGNSA. This CDR3 spans 16 amino acids. V gave up 3 bases and J gave up 0 bases; unmatched junction bases: 6. The CDR3 DNA follows: TGTGCCAGCAGCTTTAGAGGACTAGGAAGCACAGATACGCAGTATTTT. This codes for CASSFRGLGSTDTQYF.

The rearrangement links TRBV6-5 to TRBJ1-6; no clear D. The germline V and J ends were trimmed by 0 bases and 3 bases, with 6 bases remaining between them. Germline values: CDR1 MNHEY, CDR2 SVGAGI. This CDR3 region has 15 residues. The CDR3 is CASSYSSNYNSPLHF. DNA for the CDR3: TGTGCCAGCAGTTACTCGAGCAACTATAATTCACCCCTCCACTTT.

The V gene is TRBV20-1, the J gene TRBJ2-5, with TRBD2 matching over 8 bases. The J call is in doubt because the DNA end fits TRBJ2-7 better. Germline V CDR1 and CDR2: DFQATT, SNEGSKA (reference sequence). CDR3 length equals 11 residues. CDR3 DNA: TGCAGTGGAGCGGGAGATTACGAGCAGTACTTC. This translates into CSGAGDYEQYF.

The chain employs TRBV18 and TRBJ1-5; D call uncertain. Trimming left V 2 bases short and J 3 bases short, with 11 bases between. Per the germline V gene, CDR1 is KGHSH and CDR2 is LQKENI. CDR3 length: 15 residues. The DNA for the CDR3 is TGTGCCAGCTCACCAGGGTTCGGGGACAATCAGCCCCAGCATTTT. The encoded protein is CASSPGFGDNQPQHF.

This chain connects TRBV7-3 to TRBJ2-2; D remains ambiguous. Trimming took off 5 bases at V and 4 bases at J, with 14 bases between the two ends. The germline V gene has CDR1 SGHTA and CDR2 FQGTGA. CDR3 length: 15 amino acids. CDR3 sequence (DNA): TGTGCCAGCAGCCCACAGTCAGCTGCCACCGGGGAGCTGTTTTTT. This sequence encodes CASSPQSAATGELFF.

The gene calls are TRBV6-5 and TRBJ2-7, with a possible D match to TRBD1 (5 bases). The CDR3 contains 14 residues. The germline V gene encodes CDR1 MNHEY and CDR2 SVGAGI. Trimming pared 6 bases from V and 2 bases from J, leaving 14 bases between. The CDR3: CASRMGPMAYEQYF. The CDR3 coding sequence is TGTGCCAGCAGAATGGGGCCAATGGCCTACGAGCAGTACTTC.

Ten or more counts support this clone. This sequence joins TRBV9 and TRBJ2-5; 7 bases fit TRBD2. Germline CDR1 and CDR2: SGDLS and YYNGEE. This CDR3 is built from 15 residues. The J segment lost 5 bases and the V segment lost 4 bases, leaving 11 bases of the junction unmatched. The CDR3 nucleotides are TGTGCCAGCAGCTTGGACTCGGGGAGGGGCGAGACCCAGTACTTC. This codes for CASSLDSGRGETQYF.

This sequence joins TRBV13 and TRBJ1-1, with 11 bases fitting TRBD1. The CDR3 is 17 residues long. Germline V gene data show CDR1 as PRHDT and CDR2 as FYEKMQ (reference sequence). J lost 5 bases, V lost 5 bases, and 13 bases had no gene match. This chain's CDR3 is CASSKVGQGVLGTEAFF. The DNA for the CDR3 is TGTGCCAGCAGCAAAGTGGGACAGGGGGTTCTCGGGACTGAAGCTTTCTTT. Drawing the rest from reference TRBV13 and TRBJ1-1, the complete variable domain is AAGVIQSPRHLIKEKRETATLKCYPIPRHDTVYWYQQGPGQDPQFLISFYEKMQSDKGSIPDRFSAQQFSDYHSELNMSSLELGDSALYFCASSKVGQGVLGTEAFFGQGTRLTVV.

This clone has more than one count but fewer than ten. Other DNA sequences within the sample encode an identical CDR3. The chain uses TRBV5-4 and TRBJ1-1; 7 bases align to TRBD1. V shed 4 bases and J 0 bases; nucleotides not matched to a gene: 3. Germline V gives CDR1 SGHNT, CDR2 YYREEE (reference sequence). This CDR3 spans 14 amino acids. The CDR3 sequence: CASSPRGLNTEAFF. Here the CDR3 DNA reads TGTGCCAGCAGCCCCAGGGGGTTGAACACTGAAGCTTTCTTT.

This clone came up a few times. The CDR3 is CASSPNLAGGTPEQYF. The DNA for the CDR3 is TGTGCCAGCAGCCCTAACCTAGCGGGGGGTACCCCCGAGCAGTACTTC. This chain links TRBV4-2 with TRBJ2-7, with 11 bases identical to TRBD2. The junction had 11 bases not matched to a gene; V was cut back by 4 bases and J by 6 bases. CDR1 is LGHNA and CDR2 is YNFKEQ in the germline V gene. The CDR3 covers 16 residues.